The 12 T cell receptor beta chains in this list originate from one sample, sequenced in a study of T cells in localized non-small cell lung cancer. Sequencing was performed with immunoSEQ multiplex PCR; in TCRdb, only in-frame clones are kept and a portion is missing. This sample has nearly 25,000 clones, with around 90% found just once. This specimen consisted of peripheral blood, obtained before any cancer treatment. These receptors all come from a woman aged 40-75 years with stage I lung adenocarcinoma.

The chain joins TRBV25-1 to TRBJ1-2; 9 nucleotides align to TRBD1. The V and J ends lost 3 bases and 8 bases, in that order; junction bases with no gene match: 7. The germline V gene encodes CDR1 MGHDK and CDR2 SYGVNS. The CDR3 loop spans 14 amino acids. CDR3 in amino acids: CASSDPGQGGGYTF. The CDR3 nucleotides read TGTGCCAGCAGTGACCCGGGACAGGGTGGAGGCTACACCTTC.

Worth noting for this clone: Other DNA sequences in the same sample also yield this CDR3. This chain links TRBV19 with TRBJ2-1, with TRBD2 matching 9 bases. Germline V CDR1 and CDR2: LNHDA, SQIVND (reference sequence). Unmatched junction bases numbered 6, after V lost 2 bases and J lost 7 bases. The CDR3 contains 15 residues. CDR3 bases: TGTGCCAGTAGTATAAGCGCGGGAGGGCCGAATGAGCAGTTCTTC. This gives the protein CASSISAGGPNEQFF. Full variable domain (outside the CDR3, taken from reference TRBV19 and TRBJ2-1): DGGITQSPKYLFRKEGQNVTLSCEQNLNHDAMYWYRQDPGQGLRLIYYSQIVNDFQKGDIAEGYSVSREKKESFPLTVTSAQKNPTAFYLCASSISAGGPNEQFFGPGTRLTVL.

The chain carries TRBV6-6 and TRBJ2-7, with D unclear. From germline, CDR1 is MNHNY and CDR2 SVGAGI (reference sequence). With 4 bases removed from V and 3 bases from J, the gap between germline ends came to 4 bases. The CDR3 extends over 11 amino acids. The CDR3 here is CASSSLYEQYF. The CDR3 DNA sequence: TGTGCCAGCAGTTCCCTCTACGAGCAGTACTTC.

The table lists this clone with a count of one. V usage is TRBV6-5 and J usage is TRBJ2-2; D remains ambiguous. The germline V gene has CDR1 MNHEY and CDR2 SVGAGI. Between the trimmed V and J ends, which lost 4 bases and 5 bases, there was a span of 14 bases. The CDR3 contains 15 residues. CDR3 sequence: CASSLDGRGTGELFF. Written as DNA, the CDR3 is TGTGCCAGCAGTTTAGACGGCCGAGGAACCGGGGAGCTGTTTTTT.

The chain carries TRBV19 and TRBJ1-5, with D maybe TRBD1 (5 bases). The germline V gene encodes CDR1 LNHDA and CDR2 SQIVND (reference sequence). V dropped 4 bases and J dropped 3 bases, with 13 bases sitting between them. The CDR3 runs 15 residues. CDR3 in amino acids: CASSKGPEPNQPQHF. The CDR3 DNA sequence: TGTGCCAGTAGTAAGGGGCCGGAACCCAATCAGCCCCAGCATTTT.

The CDR3 bases are TGTGCCAGCAGCCCTAGACAGGGGGCCTACGAGCAGTACTTC. Translated: CASSPRQGAYEQYF. V usage is TRBV7-2 and J usage is TRBJ2-7; TRBD1 aligns across 9 bases. The length of the CDR3 is 14 residues. V lost 5 bases and J lost 2; bases outside the gene matches: 4. From germline, CDR1 is SGHTA and CDR2 FQGNSA.

This clone was detected only once. The V gene is TRBV18, the J gene TRBJ2-1, with D perhaps matching TRBD1 (6 bases). This CDR3 comprises 13 residues. Germline CDR1 and CDR2: KGHSH and LQKENI. The V gene lost 2 bases and the J gene lost 6 bases, with 8 bases spanning the gap. The CDR3 nucleotides are TGTGCCAGCTCACCAAGGGGGAGCAATGAGCAGTTCTTC. Its protein is CASSPRGSNEQFF.

As concerns this clone: At the DNA level, this CDR3 is encoded by other sequences in the same sample as well. This chain links TRBV5-1 with TRBJ1-2, with 7 bases identical to TRBD1. The germline gives CDR1 SGHRS, CDR2 YFSETQ. The V and J ends lost 2 bases and 8 bases, in that order; junction bases with no gene match: 6. The CDR3 spans 13 residues. CDR3 residues: CASSFQGEEGYTF. CDR3 DNA sequence: TGCGCCAGCAGCTTTCAGGGGGAGGAAGGCTACACCTTC.

This clone is labeled as medium-sized. The CDR3 spells CASSFYSQPQHF. The CDR3 coding sequence is TGTGCCAGCAGCTTTTACAGTCAGCCCCAGCATTTT. This chain uses TRBV7-2 with TRBJ1-5; D unresolved. V was pared by 3 bases and J by 6 bases, with 6 bases between. CDR3 length: 12 residues. Germline V gene sequence: CDR1 SGHTA, CDR2 FQGNSA.

This chain uses TRBV29-1 with TRBJ2-5; the D gene is possibly TRBD2 (5 bases). This CDR3 has 10 residues. Germline values: CDR1 SQVTM, CDR2 ANQGSEA. V shed 6 bases and J shed 3 bases, with 5 bases lying between them. The CDR3 reads CSVGEETQYF. CDR3 coding DNA: TGCAGCGTCGGGGAAGAGACCCAGTACTTC.

In its sample, this clone was seen once. V is TRBV4-1 and J is TRBJ2-5; 7 bases are a match to TRBD1. The CDR3 runs 18 residues. Per germline, CDR1 MGHRA and CDR2 YSYEKL. After removal of 4 bases from V and 5 bases from J, the junction contained 19 bases not matched to a gene. The chain's CDR3 is CASSLGIPGQYWGETQYF. CDR3 nucleotides: TGCGCCAGCAGCCTCGGAATACCGGGACAGTATTGGGGGGAGACCCAGTACTTC.

The genes are TRBV27 and TRBJ2-3; D may be TRBD1 (5 bases). CDR3 length equals 18 residues. The germline V gene has CDR1 MNHEY and CDR2 SMNVEV (reference sequence). Trimming cost V 6 bases and J 0 bases, with 22 bases left between them. The CDR3 nucleotides read TGTGCCAGCAGCAGTTTATTAGGGGTTTTACCTAGCACAGATACGCAGTATTTT. This codes for CASSSLLGVLPSTDTQYF.